The next 26 T cell receptor beta chains were all read from a single sample in a study of blood T cells in healthy people across ages. Through a sample-barcoded 5' primer and a J-beta primer mix, a second PCR was run for roughly 7 to 12 cycles. TCRdb called the 5' RACE reads again in MiXCR, with one record for every CDR3 protein. The sample holds about 1.5 million distinct CDR3 sequences; 42% are singletons and the top ten take roughly 7.9%. The sequenced material came from blood. The origin of the receptors is a woman between 18 and 29 years old in good health.

The V call is TRBV2, the J call TRBJ1-1; D ambiguous. The V end was cut by 6 bases, the J end by 0 bases, with 17 bases between. CDR1 and CDR2 (germline): SNHLY, FYNNEI. This CDR3 comprises 16 residues. This chain's CDR3 is CASRLTVTALNTEAFF. CDR3 nucleotide sequence: TGTGCCAGCAGGTTGACCGTGACGGCTTTGAACACTGAAGCTTTCTTT.

This clonotype was detected only a few times. The chain recombines TRBV28 with TRBJ1-6; D is ambiguous. This CDR3 has 16 residues. V was shortened by 5 bases and J by 3 bases, with 14 bases between the two germline ends. CDR1 and CDR2 (germline): MDHEN, SYDVKM. The CDR3 DNA reads as TGTGCCAGCAGTGAAATCAAGAAGGGCTATAATTCACCCCTCCACTTT. Translated: CASSEIKKGYNSPLHF.

The genes are TRBV2 and TRBJ2-7, with TRBD1 matching 7 bases. The junction had 5 bases not matched to a gene; V was cut back by 8 bases and J by 4 bases. Germline V gene lookup returns CDR1 SNHLY and CDR2 FYNNEI. This CDR3 contains 12 residues. CDR3 region: CASDLQGYEQYF. CDR3 nucleotide sequence: TGTGCCAGCGACTTACAGGGGTACGAGCAGTACTTC. The full variable domain, its missing parts supplied by reference TRBV2 and TRBJ2-7, is EPEVTQTPSHQVTQMGQEVILRCVPISNHLYFYWYRQILGQKVEFLVSFYNNEISEKSEIFDDQFSVERPDGSNFTLKIRSTKLEDSAMYFCASDLQGYEQYFGPGTRLTVT.

This clonotype was found many times. The chain employs TRBV12-3 or TRBV12-4 and TRBJ2-3; D gene uncertain. The CDR3 sequence is 12 residues long. Trimming took 6 bases from V and 2 from J, leaving 6 bases between them. CDR3 in amino acids: CASRIHTDTQYF. The DNA for the CDR3 is TGTGCCAGCAGGATCCACACAGATACGCAGTATTTT.

This clonotype was recorded a few times. CDR3 in amino acids: CASSQASANEQFF. The CDR3, as DNA: TGTGCCAGCAGCCAAGCCTCTGCCAATGAGCAGTTCTTC. The chain couples TRBV7-9 to TRBJ2-1, with no clear D. CDR1 is SEHNR, CDR2 FQNEAQ, per germline (reference sequence). V gave up 5 bases and J gave up 6 bases, with 11 bases separating them. This CDR3 region has 13 residues.

The chain couples TRBV28 to TRBJ2-3; D not resolved. The CDR3 totals 15 residues. Germline V gene data show CDR1 as MDHEN and CDR2 as SYDVKM. V was trimmed by 6 bases and J by 2 bases, leaving 15 bases between them. CDR3 residues: CASSRYGRSTDTQYF. CDR3 DNA: TGTGCCAGCAGCCGGTATGGACGGTCCACAGATACGCAGTATTTT.

This clonotype occurred once. The rearrangement uses TRBV20-1 and TRBJ2-6; D tentatively reads TRBD1 or TRBD2 (5 bases each). The V gene's germline CDR1 is DFQATT and CDR2 SNEGSKA (reference sequence). Trimming removed 0 bases from V and 0 bases from J, with 9 bases in between. The CDR3 is made up of 16 amino acids. The CDR3 DNA is TGCAGTGCTAGAGATGAGGGGTTCTCTGGGGCCAACGTCCTGACTTTC. The encoded protein is CSARDEGFSGANVLTF.

V gene TRBV10-3 combines with J gene TRBJ2-7; 9 bases fit TRBD2. The CDR3 extends over 15 amino acids. Germline assignment: CDR1 ENHRY and CDR2 SYGVKD. J lost 5 bases, V lost 6 bases, and 11 bases had no gene match. CDR3 residues: CAIRKELAGSHEQYF. Written as DNA, the CDR3 is TGTGCCATCAGGAAGGAGCTAGCGGGATCCCACGAGCAGTACTTC.

This rearrangement joins TRBV12-5 to TRBJ1-2; D is uncertain. V lost 2 bases and J 2 bases, leaving 0 bases between the germline ends. CDR1 is LGHNT, CDR2 FRNRAP, per germline. The CDR3 runs to 11 residues. The CDR3 is CASGLNYGYTF. CDR3 sequence (DNA): TGTGCTAGTGGTTTGAACTATGGCTACACCTTC.

This clonotype was detected only a few times. The chain couples TRBV10-3 to TRBJ2-2; the match to TRBD2 covers 8 bases. The junction had 6 bases not matched to a gene; V was cut back by 4 bases and J by 5 bases. This CDR3 contains 15 residues. Germline V CDR1 and CDR2: ENHRY, SYGVKD. The CDR3 reads CAISGTSGETGELFF. CDR3 DNA sequence: TGTGCCATCAGTGGAACTAGCGGAGAAACCGGGGAGCTGTTTTTT.

This clonotype has ten or more counts. This chain connects TRBV4-2 to TRBJ2-3, with 11 bases aligning to TRBD2. V was pared by 0 bases and J by 1 base, with 0 bases of the junction left unmatched. The CDR3 totals 16 residues. Germline CDR1 and CDR2: LGHNA and YNFKEQ. The CDR3 coding sequence is TGTGCCAGCAGCCAAGAACTAGCGGGGGGCACAGATACGCAGTATTTT. Protein: CASSQELAGGTDTQYF.

This chain connects TRBV18 to TRBJ2-1; D is uncertain. Trimming shortened V by 0 bases and J by 8 bases, and 11 bases separated the two germline ends. CDR1 is KGHSH and CDR2 is LQKENI in the germline V gene. The CDR3 has 14 amino acids. CDR3 sequence reads: CASSPPVYGDEQFF. CDR3 in DNA: TGTGCCAGCTCACCACCGGTTTATGGGGATGAGCAGTTCTTC.

This clonotype was counted only a few times. This sequence joins TRBV19 and TRBJ2-4, with 15 bases matching TRBD2. Trimming took 5 bases from V and 0 from J; bases not matched to a gene: 8. The CDR3 loop spans 19 amino acids. Germline V gives CDR1 LNHDA, CDR2 SQIVND (reference sequence). The CDR3 DNA reads TGTGCCAGTAGTCTAGGACTAGCGGGAGGGCCTTTAGCCAAAAACATTCAGTACTTC. It codes for CASSLGLAGGPLAKNIQYF.

The V call is TRBV10-3, the J call TRBJ2-1; D perhaps matches TRBD2 (5 bases). Germline V gene sequence: CDR1 ENHRY, CDR2 SYGVKD. The CDR3 extends over 12 amino acids. V was clipped by 6 bases and J by 10 bases, with 13 bases between them. The CDR3 sequence: CAISVLGSEQFF. The CDR3 DNA reads TGTGCCATCAGCGTACTAGGCTCGGAGCAGTTCTTC.

A note on this clonotype: This could be a read error, since a much larger clone is one nucleotide away. This chain joins TRBV4-2 and TRBJ2-4; the D is unclear. V dropped 2 bases and J dropped 3 bases, with 14 bases sitting between them. The germline CDR1 and CDR2 sequences are LGHNA and YNFKEQ. The CDR3 extends over 16 amino acids. This chain's CDR3 is CASSQRDTAVKNIQYF. Here the CDR3 DNA reads TGTGCCAGCAGCCAACGAGATACGGCAGTCAAAAACATTCAGTACTTC.

A remark on this clonotype: Possible read error: a much larger clone is one base away. The V and J genes are TRBV12-3 or TRBV12-4 and TRBJ2-6, with D unclear. The CDR3 contains 13 residues. In DNA, the CDR3 is TGTGACAGCCTCCACTCTGGGGCCAACGTCCTGACTTTC. Residues: CDSLHSGANVLTF.

This clonotype came up once. V usage is TRBV20-1 and J usage is TRBJ1-2; a weak D match, TRBD1 (5 bases). Trimming stripped 0 bases from V and 8 bases from J, with 13 bases between. Germline V gives CDR1 DFQATT, CDR2 SNEGSKA (reference sequence). The CDR3 covers 13 residues. CDR3 nucleotides: TGCAGTGCTAGAGAATTTGCGGGGGGGGGCTACACCTTC. Translation gives CSAREFAGGGYTF.

The chain is built from TRBV2 and TRBJ2-3; 12 bases fit TRBD2. Germline-derived CDR1 and CDR2 are SNHLY and FYNNEI. After removal of 6 bases from V and 2 bases from J, the junction contained 6 bases not matched to a gene. This CDR3 contains 16 residues. The CDR3 loop reads CASSRLAGEPTDTQYF. The CDR3 nucleotides are TGTGCCAGCAGCCGACTAGCGGGGGAGCCCACAGATACGCAGTATTTT.

This clonotype was counted only a few times. The V call is TRBV10-3, the J call TRBJ2-1; 10 positions match TRBD2. CDR3 length: 15 amino acids. The germline V gene encodes CDR1 ENHRY and CDR2 SYGVKD. V lost 3 bases, J lost 7 bases, and 6 bases stayed unmatched. DNA of the CDR3: TGTGCCATCAGTGAAGCGGGGGGGCCGCGGAATGAGCAGTTCTTC. Translating it yields CAISEAGGPRNEQFF.

This clonotype occurred a few times. The chain carries TRBV3-1 and TRBJ1-6; D uncertain. Trimming shortened V by 3 bases and J by 14 bases, and 11 bases separated the two germline ends. Looked up from germline, CDR1 is LGHDT and CDR2 is YNNKEL (reference sequence). The CDR3 loop spans 12 amino acids. The CDR3 protein is CASSQDRRTLHF. CDR3 sequence (DNA): TGTGCCAGCAGCCAGGACCGCCGGACCCTCCACTTT.

This chain connects TRBV7-2 to TRBJ2-7; D remains ambiguous. The V end was cut by 1 base, the J end by 2 bases, with 18 bases between. Germline loops: CDR1 SGHTA, CDR2 FQGNSA. The CDR3 has 17 amino acids. CDR3 bases: TGTGCCAGCAGCTTAGATTTAGTATCGGCGAGGCCCTACGAGCAGTACTTC. Encoded protein: CASSLDLVSARPYEQYF. The complete variable domain, with remaining parts taken from reference TRBV7-2 and TRBJ2-7, reads GAGVSQSPSNKVTEKGKDVELRCDPISGHTALYWYRQSLGQGLEFLIYFQGNSAPDKSGLPSDRFSAERTGGSVSTLTIQRTQQEDSAVYLCASSLDLVSARPYEQYFGPGTRLTVT.

V and J are TRBV27 and TRBJ2-2; 9 bases line up with TRBD1. The CDR3 extends over 15 amino acids. The germline V gene encodes CDR1 MNHEY and CDR2 SMNVEV (reference sequence). Trimming removed 3 bases from V and 6 bases from J; junction bases left unmatched: 5. In DNA form, the CDR3 reads TGTGCCAGCAGTTTGGGGACAGGGTATCCCGGGGAGCTGTTTTTT. Translating it yields CASSLGTGYPGELFF.

The chain employs TRBV13 and TRBJ2-2; TRBD1 matches 11 bases. This CDR3 contains 15 residues. The germline CDR1 and CDR2 sequences are PRHDT and FYEKMQ (reference sequence). V shed 3 bases and J 5 bases; nucleotides not matched to a gene: 2. CDR3 bases: TGTGCCAGCAGCTTGGACAGGGGGCTTACCGGGGAGCTGTTTTTT. Protein: CASSLDRGLTGELFF.

This clonotype was seen a handful of times. J is TRBJ1-5 and V is TRBV12-5; tentative D call: TRBD1 (6 bases). The V gene's germline CDR1 is LGHNT and CDR2 FRNRAP. The V gene lost 0 bases and the J gene lost 3 bases, with 15 bases spanning the gap. This CDR3 has 17 amino acids. The CDR3 region has the DNA TGTGCTAGTGGTTTGGTACAGGGCACAGCTACCAATCAGCCCCAGCATTTT. Protein sequence: CASGLVQGTATNQPQHF.

The chain uses TRBV20-1 and TRBJ2-3; 7 bases are a match to TRBD2. CDR1 is DFQATT and CDR2 is SNEGSKA in the germline V gene (reference sequence). There are 14 residues in the CDR3. The CDR3 here is CSSVPSGSTDTQYF. The CDR3 nucleotides are TGCAGCTCCGTACCTAGCGGAAGCACAGATACGCAGTATTTT.

The chain joins TRBV6-5 to TRBJ2-7; weak D call: TRBD2 (6 bases). The length of the CDR3 is 15 residues. The germline V gene encodes CDR1 MNHEY and CDR2 SVGAGI. Deletions cut 3 bases from V and 3 bases from J, with 15 bases between. The CDR3 DNA reads as TGTGCCAGCAGTTATTCCGGGGGAGATCACTACGAGCAGTACTTC. It encodes CASSYSGGDHYEQYF.